Given below is one TCR beta chain in context. Antigen: not known. The table came from immunoSEQ multiplex PCR; TCRdb's copy has only in-frame clones and leaves some out. The table lists 90,000 to 100,000 clones, around 85% of them singletons, with under 0.55% in the top ten. These data are taken from a study of OX40 agonist ivuxolimab in advanced cancers. On the study more broadly: Patients with prior anti-PD-1, anti-PD-L1 or anti-CTLA-4 therapy were eligible; 40% had some. One patient with hepatocellular carcinoma and two with cutaneous melanoma, three in all, had partial responses. Study conclusions and caveats: Expansion of clones was among the lowest in partial responders at 0.1-3.0 mg/kg.

The input for sequencing was CD4+ or CD8+ T cells sorted from blood, taken in a trial of the OX40 agonist ivuxolimab. The sequence came from an adult with an advanced solid tumor such as melanoma, head and neck, liver or kidney cancer.

As DNA, the CDR3 is TGTGCCAGCAGCTTAGGCGTGGGCTTTCTCGAGCAGTACTTC. As protein: CASSLGVGFLEQYF. The chain recombines TRBV7-8 with TRBJ2-5, with D hard to call. The last part of the DNA fits TRBJ2-7 better; the J call may be wrong. Germline assignment: CDR1 SGHVS and CDR2 FQNEAQ. CDR3 length equals 14 residues.